In this sample, the clone carrying this TCR beta chain turned up a few times. Its antigen is not identified. Unique molecular identifiers had been added to the TCR beta cDNA libraries. TCRdb re-called the PCR reads with MiXCR, one entry per CDR3 protein. In the table there are 650,000 to 850,000 distinct CDR3 sequences, roughly half of which are singletons. The germline gives CDR1 DFQATT, CDR2 SNEGSKA (reference sequence). Trimming removed 0 bases at V and 2 bases at J, with 17 bases between. CDR3 size: 16 residues. The entry originates in a study of post-analysis software for immune sequencing data. General study results and limits: There was significantly lower normalized Chao1 diversity in multiple sclerosis patients than in controls. Comparison of patients with controls showed five TRBV segments more frequent in patients, TRBV5-6, TRBV5-1 and TRBV20-1 among them.

This receptor was taken from a girl under 18 with multiple sclerosis. Sequenced input: blood. The V gene is TRBV20-1, the J gene TRBJ2-7; D may be TRBD1 (6 bases). The CDR3 protein is CSARDRTGYGAYEQYF. The CDR3 DNA reads TGCAGTGCTAGAGATCGAACAGGGTACGGGGCCTACGAGCAGTACTTC.